Below are 26 T cell receptor beta chains sequenced from a single sample in a study of CD8 T cells in Susac syndrome (dated by TCRdb to about 2019). Libraries were made using the immunoSEQ multiplex PCR assay. RNA was extracted using the RNeasy kit, and about 0.45 to 1 microgram was reverse transcribed with random hexamers. TCRdb reanalyzed the raw reads on its own, using fastp at Q25 for trimming and MiXCR for clone calling, and kept in-frame beta chains. Entries are consolidated by CDR3 protein sequence, retaining the most common genes and DNA. For this sample the table gives 330,000 or so distinct CDR3 sequences, of which approximately 85% were detected only once. The ten most abundant clones make up roughly 0.21% of the sample. What was sequenced was CD8+ T cells from PBMCs. The source of these receptors is a human donor with multiple sclerosis.

This chain uses TRBV6-2 or TRBV6-3 with TRBJ2-7; D is perhaps TRBD1 or TRBD2 (5 bases each). The CDR3 has 13 residues. Germline lookup yields CDR1 MNHEY and CDR2 SVGEGT. Trimming removed 4 bases from V and 2 bases from J, with 9 bases in between. CDR3 coding DNA: TGTGCCAGCAGTTGGGACGGACCCTACGAGCAGTACTTC. Translation gives CASSWDGPYEQYF.

This chain links TRBV30 with TRBJ2-3; 10 bases fit TRBD2. CDR1 GTSNPN and CDR2 SVGIG come from the germline V gene (reference sequence). This CDR3 has 16 amino acids. The trim removed 4 bases at V and 2 bases at J, leaving 9 bases unmatched. The CDR3 DNA reads as TGTGCCTGGACCCGAGGGACTAGCGCTATCACAGATACGCAGTATTTT. Translation gives CAWTRGTSAITDTQYF.

The rearrangement joins TRBV28 to TRBJ1-3, with D unclear. The V end was cut by 5 bases, the J end by 8 bases, with 16 bases between. CDR3 length: 14 amino acids. Germline V gives CDR1 MDHEN, CDR2 SYDVKM. CDR3 sequence reads: CASSPGREGYTIYF. CDR3 nucleotides: TGTGCCAGCAGTCCTGGGAGGGAAGGATACACCATATATTTT.

The rearrangement joins TRBV7-2 to TRBJ2-7, with D perhaps matching TRBD1 or TRBD2 (5 bases each). V was trimmed by 3 bases and J by 3 bases, leaving 15 bases between them. CDR1 SGHTA and CDR2 FQGNSA come from the germline V gene. The CDR3 contains 15 residues. CDR3 bases: TGTGCCAGCAGCTTTTTTACGGGGCGACTCTACGAGCAGTACTTC. Protein sequence: CASSFFTGRLYEQYF. Combining the CDR3 with reference TRBV7-2 and TRBJ2-7 gives the whole variable domain GAGVSQSPSNKVTEKGKDVELRCDPISGHTALYWYRQSLGQGLEFLIYFQGNSAPDKSGLPSDRFSAERTGGSVSTLTIQRTQQEDSAVYLCASSFFTGRLYEQYFGPGTRLTVT.

This clonotype came up a few times. This chain links TRBV5-5 with TRBJ2-7; D possibly corresponds to TRBD2 (6 bases). The CDR3 extends over 14 amino acids. Trimming cost V 4 bases and J 4 bases, with 15 bases left between them. Germline V gene data show CDR1 as SGHKS and CDR2 as YYEKEE (reference sequence). DNA for the CDR3: TGTGCCAGCAGCATTACACGGGGAGGTTACGAGCAGTACTTC. This sequence encodes CASSITRGGYEQYF.

This chain joins TRBV27 and TRBJ1-2, with 9 bases matching TRBD1. This CDR3 spans 18 amino acids. Germline V lookup: CDR1 MNHEY, CDR2 SMNVEV (reference sequence). After removal of 3 bases from V and 2 bases from J, the junction contained 13 bases not matched to a gene. The CDR3 DNA sequence: TGTGCCAGCAGTTTTCACATGCCGGGGACAGGGTTAAACTATGGCTACACCTTC. Its protein product is CASSFHMPGTGLNYGYTF.

The chain joins TRBV12-3 or TRBV12-4 to TRBJ1-3; 7 bases are shared with TRBD1. The trim removed 2 bases at V and 2 bases at J, leaving 3 bases unmatched. This CDR3 comprises 15 residues. The CDR3 DNA reads TGTGCCAGCAGTTTATACCAGGGGGCTGGAAACACCATATATTTT. Its protein product is CASSLYQGAGNTIYF.

The chain joins TRBV4-2 to TRBJ2-1; no clear D. CDR3 length: 11 residues. Germline V CDR1 and CDR2: LGHNA, YNFKEQ. Trimming pared 3 bases from V and 14 bases from J, leaving 11 bases between. The CDR3 DNA reads as TGTGCCAGCAGCCAGGGCCCTTCGAAGTTCTTC. Translating gives CASSQGPSKFF.

The chain carries TRBV18 and TRBJ2-1; D not certain. Trimming removed 6 bases from V and 5 bases from J, with 20 bases in between. CDR1 is KGHSH and CDR2 is LQKENI in the germline V gene. This CDR3 region has 16 residues. DNA of the CDR3: TGTGCCAGCTCGCTACTGGATATCCCGGAGAACAATGAGCAGTTCTTC. The encoded protein is CASSLLDIPENNEQFF.

The chain recombines TRBV4-1 with TRBJ2-7, with TRBD1 as a possible D gene (6 bases). The germline CDR1 and CDR2 sequences are MGHRA and YSYEKL. V shed 4 bases and J shed 2 bases, with 15 bases lying between them. CDR3 length equals 15 residues. The CDR3 here is CASSPKTGTTYEQYF. The CDR3 bases are TGCGCCAGCAGCCCAAAGACGGGGACAACCTACGAGCAGTACTTC.

Written as DNA, the CDR3 is TGTGCCAGCACCTCTGGACAGGGCAATCAGCCCCAGCATTTT. Encoded protein: CASTSGQGNQPQHF. The chain has TRBV28 and TRBJ1-5; 7 bases fit TRBD1. The CDR3 sequence is 14 residues long. V trimming: 7 bases; J trimming: 2 bases; junction bases outside the gene matches: 5. The germline V gene encodes CDR1 MDHEN and CDR2 SYDVKM.

The chain has TRBV29-1 and TRBJ2-7; D is unresolved. This CDR3 region has 13 residues. V was trimmed by 0 bases and J by 0 bases, leaving 6 bases between them. The germline gives CDR1 SQVTM, CDR2 ANQGSEA. CDR3 nucleotide sequence: TGCAGCGTTGAAGAGGAAGCCTCCTACGAGCAGTACTTC. This sequence encodes CSVEEEASYEQYF.

The V and J genes are TRBV7-2 and TRBJ2-1; perhaps TRBD2 as D (6 bases). Germline V gene sequence: CDR1 SGHTA, CDR2 FQGNSA. The V end lost 0 bases, the J end lost 9 bases, and 15 bases lay between the germline ends. The CDR3 extends over 15 amino acids. CDR3 sequence reads: CASSLALGGFSEQFF. The CDR3 DNA reads TGTGCCAGCAGCTTAGCGCTCGGAGGGTTCAGTGAGCAGTTCTTC.

The CDR3 DNA reads TGCGCCAGCAGCTTGGCCGGCGGGAGCGCGATCGAGCAGTACTTC. This translates into CASSLAGGSAIEQYF. The chain uses TRBV5-1 and TRBJ2-7; 7 bases are shared with TRBD2. In germline, CDR1 is SGHRS, CDR2 YFSETQ. This CDR3 contains 15 residues. After removal of 0 bases from V and 6 bases from J, the junction contained 9 bases not matched to a gene.

Details on this clonotype: The junction and the germline gene differ at one end; a read error may be behind it. The chain recombines TRBV7-7 with TRBJ2-6; TRBD1 aligns across 7 bases. CDR1 and CDR2 from the germline V gene are SSHAT and FNYEAQ (reference sequence). The CDR3 runs 19 residues. The CDR3 loop is CASSLNPTGLGAGANVLTF. CDR3 sequence (DNA): TGTGCTAGCAGCTTAAACCCGACAGGGTTAGGGGCTGGGGCCAACGTCCTGACTTTC. The entire variable domain, with the rest obtained from reference TRBV7-7 and TRBJ2-6, is as follows: GAGVSQSPRYKVTKRGQDVTLRCDPISSHATLYWYQQALGQGPEFLTYFNYEAQPDKSGLPSDRFSAERPEGSISTLTIQRTEQRDSAMYRCASSLNPTGLGAGANVLTFGAGSRLTVL.

The rearrangement links TRBV15 to TRBJ2-1, with D perhaps TRBD2 (5 bases). Germline V gene sequence: CDR1 LNHNV, CDR2 YYDKDF (reference sequence). V was clipped by 4 bases and J by 8 bases, with 6 bases between them. The length of the CDR3 is 11 residues. CDR3 sequence (DNA): TGTGCCACCAGCACGGGGTATGAGCAGTTCTTC. As protein: CATSTGYEQFF.

The chain links TRBV19 to TRBJ1-2, with no clear D. The germline V gene encodes CDR1 LNHDA and CDR2 SQIVND (reference sequence). Trimming shortened V by 3 bases and J by 0 bases, and 2 bases separated the two germline ends. The CDR3 has 12 residues. The CDR3 loop is CASSMANYGYTF. Written as DNA, the CDR3 is TGTGCCAGTAGTATGGCTAACTATGGCTACACCTTC. The variable domain in full, with the rest retrieved from reference TRBV19 and TRBJ1-2, is DGGITQSPKYLFRKEGQNVTLSCEQNLNHDAMYWYRQDPGQGLRLIYYSQIVNDFQKGDIAEGYSVSREKKESFPLTVTSAQKNPTAFYLCASSMANYGYTFGSGTRLTVV.

This chain joins TRBV15 and TRBJ2-7, with D possibly TRBD1 on 6 matching bases. The V end lost 5 bases, the J end lost 6 bases, and 11 bases lay between the germline ends. CDR1 is LNHNV and CDR2 is YYDKDF in the germline V gene (reference sequence). The CDR3 has 12 residues. The DNA for the CDR3 is TGTGCCACCAGCTTACGCAGGGGCGAGCAGTACTTC. Its translation: CATSLRRGEQYF.

The chain combines TRBV5-4 with TRBJ2-7; D is undetermined. The CDR3 length is 14 residues. The V and J ends lost 6 bases and 2 bases respectively, with 15 bases between them. CDR1 SGHNT and CDR2 YYREEE come from the germline V gene (reference sequence). The CDR3 DNA follows: TGTGCCAGCAACCCGGGTCCGACCCCCTACGAGCAGTACTTC. As protein: CASNPGPTPYEQYF.

CDR3 coding DNA: TGTGCCAGCAGCTTCCCAGAGGGCAACTATGGCTACACCTTC. It yields the protein CASSFPEGNYGYTF. The chain joins TRBV11-2 to TRBJ1-2; D remains unclear. The germline V gene encodes CDR1 SGHAT and CDR2 FQNNGV. V was cut by 3 bases and J by 2 bases, with 10 bases left in between. The CDR3 is 14 amino acids.

The chain is built from TRBV6-2 or TRBV6-3 and TRBJ2-7, with TRBD1 as a possible D gene (6 bases). Germline lookup yields CDR1 MNHEY and CDR2 SVGEGT. Trimming stripped 2 bases from V and 3 bases from J, with 17 bases between. The length of the CDR3 is 16 residues. The CDR3: CASSYAAGTRFYEQYF. The CDR3, as DNA: TGTGCCAGCAGTTACGCGGCCGGGACACGCTTCTACGAGCAGTACTTC.

V gene TRBV4-3 combines with J gene TRBJ2-2, with D unresolved. The CDR3 has 14 amino acids. V was cut by 4 bases and J by 4 bases, with 10 bases left in between. Germline assignment: CDR1 LGHNA and CDR2 YSLEER. CDR3 in DNA: TGCGCCAGCAGCCTTGCCCTCGTCACCGGGGAGCTGTTTTTT. Protein product: CASSLALVTGELFF.

The chain employs TRBV3-1 and TRBJ2-2; 8 bases map to TRBD2. The V gene's germline CDR1 is LGHDT and CDR2 YNNKEL (reference sequence). V trimming: 2 bases; J trimming: 5 bases; junction bases outside the gene matches: 7. The CDR3 is 16 residues long. CDR3 residues: CASSQWGLVGTGELFF. The CDR3 coding sequence is TGTGCCAGCAGCCAATGGGGACTAGTTGGAACCGGGGAGCTGTTTTTT.

This clonotype was observed a handful of times. This rearrangement joins TRBV6-1 to TRBJ2-7; 7 bases line up with TRBD1. This CDR3 spans 14 amino acids. The germline V gene has CDR1 MNHNS and CDR2 SASEGT. V lost 6 bases to trimming and J lost 3 bases; unmatched junction nucleotides: 8. CDR3 coding DNA: TGTGCCAGCAGCCCCCGGGACAGATACTACGAGCAGTACTTC. Protein sequence: CASSPRDRYYEQYF.

The chain employs TRBV20-1 and TRBJ2-7, with 10 bases lining up with TRBD2. Unmatched junction bases numbered 7, after V lost 7 bases and J lost 4 bases. CDR1 is DFQATT and CDR2 is SNEGSKA in the germline V gene (reference sequence). The CDR3 is made up of 13 amino acids. The CDR3 here is CSGRKREGYEQYF. The CDR3, as DNA: TGCAGTGGGCGCAAGCGGGAGGGGTACGAGCAGTACTTC.

This chain connects TRBV15 to TRBJ1-5; TRBD1 might be the D (6 bases). Germline V gene sequence: CDR1 LNHNV, CDR2 YYDKDF (reference sequence). The CDR3 runs 15 residues. The V and J ends lost 0 bases and 6 bases respectively, with 12 bases between them. The CDR3 spells CATSRDGRGAQPQHF. CDR3 coding DNA: TGTGCCACCAGCAGAGATGGTAGGGGGGCTCAGCCCCAGCATTTT.